This T cell receptor (beta chain) came from a study of CD8 T cells in Susac syndrome. Findings of the study overall: The study conceded that its TCR sequencing and HLA analysis involved relatively few individuals.

Random hexamers were used to reverse transcribe an amount of roughly 0.45 to 1 ug RNA. TCRdb reprocessed the immunoSEQ multiplex PCR reads with MiXCR, giving one entry per CDR3 protein. The sample consists of about 130,000 distinct CDR3 sequences, 95% of them appearing once. Trimming at V came to 7 bases and at J to 2 bases, leaving 16 bases not matched to a gene. The CDR3 covers 17 residues. Germline loops: CDR1 SQVTM, CDR2 ANQGSEA. Points on this clonotype: Its antigen is unknown.

The V call is TRBV29-1, the J call TRBJ2-5; 10 bases agree with TRBD2. Sequenced: CD8+ T cells from PBMCs. The clonotype was recovered from a human donor with Susac syndrome. CDR3 bases: TGCAGCGCGAACGGGGAGCTAGCGGGAGAGGGGCAAGAGACCCAGTACTTC. Translated: CSANGELAGEGQETQYF.